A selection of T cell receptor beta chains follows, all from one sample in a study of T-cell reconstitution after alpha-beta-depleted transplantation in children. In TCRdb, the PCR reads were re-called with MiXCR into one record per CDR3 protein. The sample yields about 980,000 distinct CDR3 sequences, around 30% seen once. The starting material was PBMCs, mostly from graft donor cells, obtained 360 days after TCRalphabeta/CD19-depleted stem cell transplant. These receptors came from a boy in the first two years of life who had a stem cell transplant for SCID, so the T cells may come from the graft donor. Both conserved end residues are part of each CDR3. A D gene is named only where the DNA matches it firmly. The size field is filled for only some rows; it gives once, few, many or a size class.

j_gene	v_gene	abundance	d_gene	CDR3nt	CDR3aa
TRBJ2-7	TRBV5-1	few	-	TGCGCCAGCAGCCATGGGGGTTCCCTTAGCTCCTACGAGCAGTACTTC	CASSHGGSLSSYEQYF
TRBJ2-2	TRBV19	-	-	TGTGCCAGTAGTACTCAGGTTGAATTAGCCGGGGAGCTGTTTTTT	CASSTQVELAGELFF
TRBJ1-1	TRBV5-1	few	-	TGCGCCAGCAGGCAGCAGGGGAAGGGAAGCACTGAAGCTTTCTTT	CASRQQGKGSTEAFF
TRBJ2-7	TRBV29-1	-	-	TGCAGCGTTGAAACTAGCTCCTACGAGCAGTACTTC	CSVETSSYEQYF
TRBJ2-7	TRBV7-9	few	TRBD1	TGTGCCAGCAGCTTAGTTTCGCCGACAGGGAGTCAGGACGAGCAGTACTTC	CASSLVSPTGSQDEQYF
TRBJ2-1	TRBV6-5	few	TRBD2	TGTGCCAGCAGTTACAGGGGACTAGCGGGGGGTGGTGAGCAGTTCTTC	CASSYRGLAGGGEQFF
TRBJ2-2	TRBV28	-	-	TGTGCCAGCAGGGGACAAATGAACACCGGGGAGCTGTTTTTT	CASRGQMNTGELFF
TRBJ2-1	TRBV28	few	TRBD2	TGTGCCAGCAGTGCGGGAGCTTTGATGGTCAATGAGCAGTTCTTC	CASSAGALMVNEQFF
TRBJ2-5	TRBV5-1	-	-	TGCGCCAGCAGTATGGGCTACCACCAAGAGACCCAGTACTTC	CASSMGYHQETQYF
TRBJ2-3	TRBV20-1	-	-	TGCAGTGCTAGTCGCCTGGGGGAGCTCACAGATACGCAGTATTTT	CSASRLGELTDTQYF
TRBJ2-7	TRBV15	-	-	TGTGCCACCAGCAGAGATTATACTAGTTCCGGCGAGCAGTACTTC	CATSRDYTSSGEQYF
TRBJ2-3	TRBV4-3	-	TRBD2	TGCGCCAGCAGCCAAGATGTCGTTCGACTAGCGCCGACAGATACGCAGTATTTT	CASSQDVVRLAPTDTQYF
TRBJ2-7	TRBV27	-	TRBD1	TGTGCCAGCACCGAAGGGGACAGATCCTACGAGCAGTACTTC	CASTEGDRSYEQYF
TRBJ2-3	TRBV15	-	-	TGTGCCACCAGCCATCGGCGGAGCACAGATACGCAGTATTTT	CATSHRRSTDTQYF
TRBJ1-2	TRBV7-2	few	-	TGTGCCAGCAGCCCTCCAGACAGGTTTGGGGGCTACACCTTC	CASSPPDRFGGYTF
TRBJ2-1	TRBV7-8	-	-	TGTGCCAGCAGCTTAGGAGCCCTGAAAAACAATGAGCAGTTCTTC	CASSLGALKNNEQFF
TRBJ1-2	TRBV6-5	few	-	TGTGCCAGCAGTTACTCGTTTCAGGTTACCAGTGGCGGCTACACCTTC	CASSYSFQVTSGGYTF
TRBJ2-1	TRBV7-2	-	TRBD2	TGTGCCAGCAGCGAGACCGGGACTAGCCCCAATGAGCAGTTCTTC	CASSETGTSPNEQFF
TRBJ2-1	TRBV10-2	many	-	TGCGCCAGCAGTGAGTACAGCTACAATGAGCAGTTCTTC	CASSEYSYNEQFF
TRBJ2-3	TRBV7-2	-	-	TGTGCCAGCAGCTTCCGGCGGTTCCAGACAGATACGCAGTATTTT	CASSFRRFQTDTQYF
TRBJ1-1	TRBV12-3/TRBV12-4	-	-	TGTGCCAGCAGTTTACGTCCTCAAAAGGGAGCTTTCTTT	CASSLRPQKGAFF
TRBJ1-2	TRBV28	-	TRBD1	TGTGCCAGCAGTTTATTGGACAGGGTGTATGGCTACACCTTC	CASSLLDRVYGYTF
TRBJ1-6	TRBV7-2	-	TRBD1	TGTGCCAGCAGCTTAGCGGGGCAGGGGGCGTCACCCCTCCACTTT	CASSLAGQGASPLHF
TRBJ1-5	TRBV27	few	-	TGTGCCAGCGGGACAACCCCGAGGCAGCCCCAGCATTTT	CASGTTPRQPQHF
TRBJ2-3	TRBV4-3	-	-	TGCGCCAGCAGCCAGACGGGACGGCCAGGGGTCACAGATACGCAGTATTTT	CASSQTGRPGVTDTQYF
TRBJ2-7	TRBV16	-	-	TGTGCCAGCAGCCAATCGCCGTATCGGCCCTACGAGCAGTACTTC	CASSQSPYRPYEQYF
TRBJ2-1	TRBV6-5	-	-	TGTGCCAGCAGTTACTCCGGCAGAGTCCATTTGTCCTACAATGAGCAGTTCTTC	CASSYSGRVHLSYNEQFF
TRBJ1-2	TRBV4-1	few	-	TGCGCCAGCAGCCACGACAGACCCTATGGCTACACCTTC	CASSHDRPYGYTF